This passage covers 2 T cell receptor beta chains from one sample sequenced in a study of neurological immune-mediated disorders. TCRdb fed the 5' RACE reads into MiXCR, producing one record per CDR3 protein. The sample includes 84,000 or so distinct CDR3 sequences, roughly 4.5% of them seen just once. Documented time point: longitudinal time-point 3. Sequences were obtained from PBMCs. These receptors were obtained from an older woman with multiple sclerosis.

The sample holds many counts of this clonotype. The chain carries TRBV28 and TRBJ2-7, with D unclear. The V and J ends lost 4 bases and 2 bases respectively, with 6 bases between them. CDR1 is MDHEN, CDR2 SYDVKM, per germline. The CDR3 extends over 12 amino acids. The CDR3 protein is CASSSQTYEQYF. CDR3 bases: TGTGCCAGCAGTTCACAGACCTACGAGCAGTACTTC.

There are many counts of this clonotype. This chain uses TRBV12-3 or TRBV12-4 with TRBJ2-3, with 7 bases aligning to TRBD2. This CDR3 spans 13 amino acids. The trim removed 6 bases at V and 1 base at J, leaving 1 base unmatched. DNA of the CDR3: TGTGCCAGCAGGACTAGCCGCACAGATACGCAGTATTTT. Translating it yields CASRTSRTDTQYF.